This T cell receptor (beta chain) was recorded in a study of blood T cell repertoires in COVID-19. Turning to the study itself: Whether acute or convalescent, the COVID-19 samples came from the United States, Italy and Spain. T cells, B-cell-depleted T cells, or PBMCs provided the cDNA or gDNA that served as material.

Per the authors' pipeline: Cell counts per sample came from amplifying reference gene primers. Sequencing was performed with immunoSEQ multiplex PCR; in TCRdb, only in-frame clones are kept and a portion is missing. That table furnishes V, J and clone size, whereas the DNA furnished D and trimming. This table has around 130,000 clones, roughly nine tenths appearing once. The Seattle patients joined while their infection was active and were tracked longitudinally afterward. The V and J ends lost 6 bases and 6 bases respectively, with 12 bases between them. Germline V CDR1 and CDR2: SGHTA, FQGTGA. This CDR3 contains 13 residues.

The source is a man aged 60-69 years with COVID-19, enrolled during active disease. Sequenced sample: peripheral blood. The genes are TRBV7-3 and TRBJ2-1; maybe TRBD2 (6 bases). The CDR3 reads CASSLSSVNEQFF. DNA of the CDR3: TGTGCCAGCAGTTTATCTAGCGTCAATGAGCAGTTCTTC.